A selection of T cell receptor beta chains follows, all from one sample in a study of beta chain features in type 1 diabetes. Assay used: immunoSEQ multiplex PCR; TCRdb lists only in-frame clones, some missing. The sample carries approximately 150,000 clones, about 12% recorded once. What was sequenced was central memory CD4+ T cells from blood. The receptors here all came from a man between 18 and 35 years old with type 1 diabetes. Both conserved end residues are part of each CDR3. Fields, in order: CDR3 protein, CDR3 DNA, clone size, J gene, D gene, V gene. The D gene is left open where the match is weak. Part of the rows lack a size; the others show once, few, many or a class for expanded clones.

CDR3: CASSVDGQGSYEQYF
DNA: TGTGCCAGCAGCGTAGACGGACAGGGGAGCTACGAGCAGTACTTC
size: -
J: TRBJ2-7
D: TRBD1
V: TRBV9

CDR3: CASTGQGVTGYTF
DNA: TGTGCCTCCACTGGACAGGGGGTGACTGGCTACACCTTC
size: -
J: TRBJ1-2
D: TRBD1
V: TRBV30

CDR3: CASSSQGQGGGETQYF
DNA: TGTGCCAGCAGCTCACAAGGACAGGGGGGTGGAGAGACCCAGTACTTC
size: once
J: TRBJ2-5
D: TRBD1
V: TRBV5-4

CDR3: CASSPHRENTDTQYF
DNA: TGTGCCAGCAGTCCCCACAGGGAGAACACAGATACGCAGTATTTT
size: -
J: TRBJ2-3
D: -
V: TRBV6-1

CDR3: CASKGHEGYGYTF
DNA: TGTGCCAGTAAGGGGCACGAGGGCTATGGCTACACCTTC
size: -
J: TRBJ1-2
D: -
V: TRBV19

CDR3: CASGLRGGLDEKLFF
DNA: TGTGCTAGTGGACTTAGGGGAGGACTGGATGAAAAACTGTTTTTT
size: -
J: TRBJ1-4
D: -
V: TRBV12-5

CDR3: CASSQVYSYGYTF
DNA: TGTGCCAGCAGCCAAGTCTACAGCTATGGCTACACCTTC
size: few
J: TRBJ1-2
D: -
V: TRBV14

CDR3: CASRPPGPYQETQYF
DNA: TGTGCTAGCAGGCCCCCGGGCCCGTACCAAGAGACCCAGTACTTC
size: -
J: TRBJ2-5
D: -
V: TRBV7-7

CDR3: CASRQGQNGYTF
DNA: TGTGCCAGCAGGCAGGGGCAAAATGGCTACACCTTC
size: -
J: TRBJ1-2
D: -
V: TRBV6-5

CDR3: CAWSSGQGRNQPQHF
DNA: TGTGCCTGGAGTTCGGGACAGGGACGCAATCAGCCCCAGCATTTT
size: -
J: TRBJ1-5
D: TRBD1
V: TRBV30

CDR3: CAWSVLPRTYEQYF
DNA: TGTGCCTGGAGTGTACTACCACGGACCTACGAGCAGTACTTC
size: -
J: TRBJ2-7
D: -
V: TRBV30

CDR3: CAISAQGPYGYTF
DNA: TGTGCCATCAGTGCTCAGGGTCCCTATGGCTACACCTTC
size: few
J: TRBJ1-2
D: -
V: TRBV10-3

CDR3: CASSSAPGGNSPLHF
DNA: TGTGCCAGCAGCTCTGCGCCCGGAGGAAATTCACCCCTCCACTTT
size: many
J: TRBJ1-6
D: -
V: TRBV7-3

CDR3: CATGGGETYNEQFF
DNA: TGTGCCACCGGCGGAGGGGAAACCTACAATGAGCAGTTCTTC
size: -
J: TRBJ2-1
D: -
V: TRBV10-3

CDR3: CASSYSYRASSYEQYF
DNA: TGTGCCAGCAGTTACTCGTATAGGGCGAGCTCCTACGAGCAGTACTTC
size: -
J: TRBJ2-7
D: -
V: TRBV6-5

CDR3: CASSSPSGVHNEQFF
DNA: TGTGCCAGCAGCTCCCCTAGCGGGGTCCACAATGAGCAGTTCTTC
size: few
J: TRBJ2-1
D: TRBD2
V: TRBV7-2

CDR3: CASSQGDLNYGYTF
DNA: TGCGCCAGCAGCCAAGGCGACCTTAACTATGGCTACACCTTC
size: -
J: TRBJ1-2
D: -
V: TRBV4-1

CDR3: CASSLVQGAHEQYF
DNA: TGTGCCAGCAGCTTAGTACAGGGGGCCCACGAGCAGTACTTC
size: few
J: TRBJ2-7
D: TRBD1
V: TRBV11-2

CDR3: CASGLGQNYGYTF
DNA: TGTGCTAGTGGTTTGGGACAGAACTATGGCTACACCTTC
size: -
J: TRBJ1-2
D: -
V: TRBV12-5

CDR3: CASSIARDRDTQYF
DNA: TGTGCCAGTAGTATTGCCCGGGACAGAGATACGCAGTATTTT
size: -
J: TRBJ2-3
D: TRBD1
V: TRBV19

CDR3: CASSLAAGTGTAAKNIQYF
DNA: TGCGCCAGCAGCCTTGCCGCCGGGACAGGGACCGCGGCCAAAAACATTCAGTACTTC
size: few
J: TRBJ2-4
D: TRBD1
V: TRBV5-1

CDR3: CASSPGLRTPSDEQFF
DNA: TGTGCCAGCAGCCCGGGACTCCGAACCCCCTCGGATGAGCAGTTCTTC
size: -
J: TRBJ2-1
D: -
V: TRBV13

CDR3: CASSLMGGSYNSPLHF
DNA: TGTGCCAGCAGCTTGATGGGGGGCTCCTATAATTCACCCCTCCACTTT
size: few
J: TRBJ1-6
D: -
V: TRBV5-4

CDR3: CASSPLTGGEETQYF
DNA: TGTGCCAGCTCACCACTGACAGGGGGGGAAGAGACCCAGTACTTC
size: -
J: TRBJ2-5
D: TRBD1
V: TRBV18

CDR3: CAIARDSYEQYF
DNA: TGTGCCATCGCCAGGGACTCCTACGAGCAGTACTTC
size: -
J: TRBJ2-7
D: -
V: TRBV10-3

CDR3: CASSPRLNTEAFF
DNA: TGTGCCAGCAGCCCCAGACTGAACACTGAAGCTTTCTTT
size: few
J: TRBJ1-1
D: -
V: TRBV7-2

CDR3: CASSLDGPGNSPLHF
DNA: TGTGCCAGCAGCTTAGATGGACCGGGGAATTCACCCCTCCACTTT
size: few
J: TRBJ1-6
D: -
V: TRBV7-9

CDR3: CASSEGQGYNEQFF
DNA: TGTGCCAGTAGTGAAGGACAGGGATACAATGAGCAGTTCTTC
size: -
J: TRBJ2-1
D: TRBD1
V: TRBV19

CDR3: CASSQETGTVGELFF
DNA: TGTGCCAGCAGCCAAGAAACCGGGACGGTTGGGGAGCTGTTTTTT
size: -
J: TRBJ2-2
D: -
V: TRBV4-2

CDR3: CASRGQGVAFF
DNA: TGCGCCAGCAGGGGACAGGGTGTGGCTTTCTTT
size: -
J: TRBJ1-1
D: TRBD1
V: TRBV5-1

CDR3: CASSPVGKDYGYTF
DNA: TGTGCCAGCTCACCAGTGGGTAAAGACTATGGCTACACCTTC
size: -
J: TRBJ1-2
D: -
V: TRBV18

CDR3: CSALPYMGTEAFF
DNA: TGCAGCGCCCTCCCCTATATGGGCACTGAAGCTTTCTTT
size: few
J: TRBJ1-1
D: -
V: TRBV29-1

CDR3: CASSLLEGGWVSPLHF
DNA: TGTGCCAGCAGCCTGCTCGAGGGGGGCTGGGTATCACCCCTCCACTTT
size: few
J: TRBJ1-6
D: -
V: TRBV7-9

CDR3: CASSQGMGLGYTF
DNA: TGTGCCAGCTCCCAGGGGATGGGGCTTGGCTACACCTTC
size: -
J: TRBJ1-2
D: -
V: TRBV18

CDR3: CASSWTGIQPQHF
DNA: TGTGCCAGCAGTTGGACAGGGATTCAGCCCCAGCATTTT
size: -
J: TRBJ1-5
D: TRBD1
V: TRBV2

CDR3: CASSLDTEKLFF
DNA: TGTGCCAGCAGCTTAGATACGGAAAAACTGTTTTTT
size: -
J: TRBJ1-4
D: -
V: TRBV7-2

CDR3: CACSGQLMNTEAFF
DNA: TGTGCCTGTTCGGGACAGCTCATGAACACTGAAGCTTTCTTT
size: -
J: TRBJ1-1
D: TRBD1
V: TRBV30

CDR3: CASKRSTRGNTEAFF
DNA: TGTGCCAGTAAGCGGTCCACGAGGGGGAACACTGAAGCTTTCTTT
size: -
J: TRBJ1-1
D: -
V: TRBV19

CDR3: CASSQGREFSYEQYF
DNA: TGCGCCAGCAGTCAGGGCCGGGAATTTTCCTACGAGCAGTACTTC
size: few
J: TRBJ2-7
D: -
V: TRBV23-1

CDR3: CASSLATNTEAFF
DNA: TGCGCCAGCAGCTTGGCTACGAACACTGAAGCTTTCTTT
size: -
J: TRBJ1-1
D: -
V: TRBV5-1

CDR3: CASSELVSYIQYF
DNA: TGTGCCAGCAGTGAATTGGTGAGCTACATTCAGTACTTC
size: many
J: TRBJ2-4
D: -
V: TRBV6-1

CDR3: CASSGYGGGEIETQYF
DNA: TGCGCCAGCAGTGGGTATGGCGGGGGCGAGATTGAGACCCAGTACTTC
size: -
J: TRBJ2-5
D: -
V: TRBV10-2

CDR3: CASAGALEQFF
DNA: TGTGCTAGTGCAGGGGCGCTTGAGCAGTTCTTC
size: few
J: TRBJ2-1
D: -
V: TRBV12-5

CDR3: CASSLGRGIGEQYF
DNA: TGCGCCAGCAGCTTGGGCAGGGGTATTGGCGAGCAGTACTTC
size: -
J: TRBJ2-7
D: -
V: TRBV5-1

CDR3: CASRYQGSYNEQFF
DNA: TGTGCCAGCAGATACCAGGGGTCCTACAATGAGCAGTTCTTC
size: -
J: TRBJ2-1
D: -
V: TRBV27

CDR3: CASSSQGSPSTDTQYF
DNA: TGTGCCAGCAGCTCCCAAGGTAGCCCCAGCACAGATACGCAGTATTTT
size: many
J: TRBJ2-3
D: -
V: TRBV7-9

CDR3: CASRLQETQYF
DNA: TGTGCCAGCCGCCTCCAAGAGACCCAGTACTTC
size: few
J: TRBJ2-5
D: -
V: TRBV7-2

CDR3: CAWSVSSLSNTEAFF
DNA: TGTGCCTGGAGTGTATCGAGCTTGTCGAACACTGAAGCTTTCTTT
size: few
J: TRBJ1-1
D: -
V: TRBV30

CDR3: CASSQRQTKVYEQYF
DNA: TGCGCCAGCAGTCAGAGACAGACGAAAGTGTACGAGCAGTACTTC
size: -
J: TRBJ2-7
D: -
V: TRBV23-1

CDR3: CASSLVTGSNSPLHF
DNA: TGTGCCAGCAGCTTAGTAACAGGGTCCAATTCACCCCTCCACTTT
size: -
J: TRBJ1-6
D: -
V: TRBV7-8